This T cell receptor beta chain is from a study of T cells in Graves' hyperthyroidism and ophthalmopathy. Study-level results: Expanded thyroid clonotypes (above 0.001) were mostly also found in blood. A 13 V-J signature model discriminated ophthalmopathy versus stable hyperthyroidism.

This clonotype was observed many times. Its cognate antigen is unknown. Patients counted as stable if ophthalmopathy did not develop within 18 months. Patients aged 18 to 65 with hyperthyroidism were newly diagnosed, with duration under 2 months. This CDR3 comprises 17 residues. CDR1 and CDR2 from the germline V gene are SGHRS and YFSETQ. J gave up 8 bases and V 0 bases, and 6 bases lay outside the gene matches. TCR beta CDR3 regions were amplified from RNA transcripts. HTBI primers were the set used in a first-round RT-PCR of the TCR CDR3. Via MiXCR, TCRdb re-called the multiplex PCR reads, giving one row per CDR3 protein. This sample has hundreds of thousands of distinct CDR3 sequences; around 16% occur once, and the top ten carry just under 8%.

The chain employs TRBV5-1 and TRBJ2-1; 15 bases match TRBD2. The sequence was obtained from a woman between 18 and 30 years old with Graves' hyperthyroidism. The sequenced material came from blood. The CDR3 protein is CASSLEGTSGRFHEQFF. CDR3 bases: TGCGCCAGCAGCTTGGAAGGGACTAGCGGGAGGTTCCATGAGCAGTTCTTC.